This TCR beta chain was captured by sequencing in a study of T-cell reconstitution after alpha-beta-depleted transplantation in children (dated by TCRdb to about 2016). Study-level background: Using TCR repertoire profiling, the study followed T-cell immune reconstitution in a quantitative way in children after TCRalphabeta/CD19-depleted allogeneic hematopoietic cell transplantation. Results the study describes overall, beyond this receptor: In some patients, high TCRbeta diversity at day 60 was attributed to recipient T cells and intrathymic progenitors that had survived conditioning. Over subsequent months, a decline in hyperexpanded clone frequencies was noted, and after one year, T-cell counts and TCRbeta diversity were mostly ascribed to newly produced T cells. The apparently early alphabetaT-cell count recovery about two months after transplant was reportedly dependent on only several hundred rapidly expanded clones derived from non-depleted graft cells.

CDR1 is given as LNHNV and CDR2 as YYDKDF, both from the germline V gene (reference sequence). Compared with germline, V lacks 1 base and J lacks 2 bases; bases without a gene match: 8. The CDR3 goes from the cysteine to the phenylalanine over 16 residues. Only CDR3 DNA remains: 48 bases, in frame from the first base. This clonotype has just one count. This receptor's antigen is unknown. No base-level quality is on record; no much larger clone is a single base apart. To prepare the library, PCR was applied. The reads were generated on an Illumina HiSeq 2500. To normalize quantification of the TCRbeta repertoire, the TCR libraries were built with molecular barcoding that relied on unique molecular identifiers. TCRdb reprocessed the public reads (quality trimming at Q25 with fastp, clone calling with MiXCR) and kept in-frame beta chains. CDR3 protein duplicates are merged, each entry listing the most common genes and DNA. The sample table lists some 310,000 distinct CDR3 sequences, 20% to 30% of them with a count of one. Of the sample, 10% to 11% falls within the top ten clones.

The treatment or condition label of this sample denotes: allogeneic hematopoietic cell transplantation with graft depleted of TCRalphabeta T cells and CD19 B cells. The transplant recipients were children given TCRalphabeta/CD19-depleted allogeneic hematopoietic cell grafts. The sequence derives from a male patient between 5 and 17 years old who had a stem cell transplant for acute lymphoblastic leukemia, so the T cells may come from the graft donor. The V and J genes are TRBV15 and TRBJ2-7; 7 middle bases align to TRBD2. The sample here was PBMCs, mostly from graft donor cells, taken 180 days after TCRalphabeta/CD19-depleted stem cell transplant. The DNA reads as follows: TGTGCCACCAGCAGAGTTTGGGCAGCGGGGACCTACGAGCAGTACTTC. Its protein is CATSRVWAAGTYEQYF.